This T cell receptor (beta chain) was documented in a study of pediatric ulcerative colitis. The study, taken as a whole, reports: This repertoire reflects total lymphocytes rather than subpopulations like regulatory T cells. Two rectal CDR3 clonotypes occurred in all ulcerative colitis patients.

There are a few counts of this clone. The antigen remains undetermined. The CDR3 runs 12 residues. Deletions cut 4 bases from V and 11 bases from J, with 15 bases between. CDR1 is SGHRS and CDR2 is YFSETQ in the germline V gene. This was a survey-level run. Each sample received Survey-level depth of up to 500,000 reads. This table comes from immunoSEQ multiplex PCR, and its TCRdb copy is limited to in-frame clones, with some not included. The sample holds under 70,000 clones, about 90% seen once. Source material: blood. This clonotype was sampled from a boy younger than 18 who was a control in a study of pediatric ulcerative colitis. The V and J genes are TRBV5-1 and TRBJ1-1; possible D gene TRBD1, 6 bases. The CDR3 DNA follows: TGCGCCAGCAGCGGGGACACGACGTTGGCTTTCTTT. It yields the protein CASSGDTTLAFF.